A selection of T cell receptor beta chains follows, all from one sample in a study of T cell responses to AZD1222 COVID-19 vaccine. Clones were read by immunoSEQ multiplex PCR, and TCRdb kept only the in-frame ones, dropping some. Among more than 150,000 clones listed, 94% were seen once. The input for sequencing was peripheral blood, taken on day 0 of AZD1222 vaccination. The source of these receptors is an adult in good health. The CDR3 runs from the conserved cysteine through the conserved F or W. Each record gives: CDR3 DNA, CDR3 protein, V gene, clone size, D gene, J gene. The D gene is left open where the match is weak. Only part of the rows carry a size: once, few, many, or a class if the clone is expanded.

CDR3 DNA: TGTGCCAGCAGTGAATTAGAGACAACCGGGGAGCTGTTTTTT
CDR3 protein: CASSELETTGELFF
V gene: TRBV6-4
clone size: NA
D gene: NA
J gene: TRBJ2-2

CDR3 DNA: TGTGCCAGCAGCGTAGCTCTGGTGCAGTTCTTC
CDR3 protein: CASSVALVQFF
V gene: TRBV5-8
clone size: once
D gene: NA
J gene: TRBJ2-1

CDR3 DNA: TGTGCCAGCAGCTTGGTCGTAACTAGCCTCCAAGAGACCCAGTACTTC
CDR3 protein: CASSLVVTSLQETQYF
V gene: TRBV5-4
clone size: NA
D gene: NA
J gene: TRBJ2-5

CDR3 DNA: TGTGCCAGCAGCCGATTCGGAGGGGGGAGTGGAGAAAAACTGTTTTTT
CDR3 protein: CASSRFGGGSGEKLFF
V gene: TRBV3-1/TRBV3-2
clone size: NA
D gene: NA
J gene: TRBJ1-4

CDR3 DNA: TGTGCCACCGGAAGCGGGGCGGGCACAGATACGCAGTATTTT
CDR3 protein: CATGSGAGTDTQYF
V gene: TRBV24-1
clone size: NA
D gene: TRBD2
J gene: TRBJ2-3

CDR3 DNA: TGTGCCAGCAGTTACTCGGTGGGGCATTGGGAGCAGTACTTC
CDR3 protein: CASSYSVGHWEQYF
V gene: TRBV6-5
clone size: NA
D gene: NA
J gene: TRBJ2-7

CDR3 DNA: TGCGCCAGCCAGGCGGGAGGGCCGGGCTACGAGCAGTACTTC
CDR3 protein: CASQAGGPGYEQYF
V gene: TRBV5-1
clone size: NA
D gene: TRBD2
J gene: TRBJ2-7

CDR3 DNA: TGTGCCAGCAGCGCATCGGAGGGGGGGACTAGCCGGGAGCTGTTTTTT
CDR3 protein: CASSASEGGTSRELFF
V gene: TRBV9
clone size: NA
D gene: TRBD2
J gene: TRBJ2-2

CDR3 DNA: TGTGCCAGCAGCTTGACGGGGGCCAGCAATCAGCCCCAGCATTTT
CDR3 protein: CASSLTGASNQPQHF
V gene: TRBV7-9
clone size: NA
D gene: NA
J gene: TRBJ1-5

CDR3 DNA: TGTGCCAGTAGTAGTCGGTGGAACACTGAAGCTTTCTTT
CDR3 protein: CASSSRWNTEAFF
V gene: TRBV19
clone size: once
D gene: NA
J gene: TRBJ1-1

CDR3 DNA: TGCGCCAGCACGGCGAACACTGAAGCTTTCTTT
CDR3 protein: CASTANTEAFF
V gene: TRBV5-1
clone size: NA
D gene: NA
J gene: TRBJ1-1

CDR3 DNA: TGTGCCAGTAGTATGATACAGGGGAACGAGCAGTACTTC
CDR3 protein: CASSMIQGNEQYF
V gene: TRBV19
clone size: once
D gene: TRBD1
J gene: TRBJ2-7

CDR3 DNA: TGTGCCTGGAGTACGGGGGCGCGAGGGGGTGAGACCCAGTACTTC
CDR3 protein: CAWSTGARGGETQYF
V gene: TRBV30
clone size: NA
D gene: NA
J gene: TRBJ2-5

CDR3 DNA: TGCGCCAGCAGCCAAGTAGGTCAGCTCTCTGGAAACACCATATATTTT
CDR3 protein: CASSQVGQLSGNTIYF
V gene: TRBV4-1
clone size: NA
D gene: NA
J gene: TRBJ1-3

CDR3 DNA: TGTGCCAGCAGCTCCAATTCATTTTCGGCGAGGAGCTCCTACAATGAGCAGTTCTTC
CDR3 protein: CASSSNSFSARSSYNEQFF
V gene: TRBV7-3
clone size: NA
D gene: NA
J gene: TRBJ2-1

CDR3 DNA: TGTGCCAGCAGCGTAAAGCCAGGACTGGATTCACCCCTCCACTTT
CDR3 protein: CASSVKPGLDSPLHF
V gene: TRBV9
clone size: few
D gene: NA
J gene: TRBJ1-6

CDR3 DNA: TGTGCCAGCAGTTTAACGGGGCGTGGGCAGCCCCAGCATTTT
CDR3 protein: CASSLTGRGQPQHF
V gene: TRBV28
clone size: NA
D gene: NA
J gene: TRBJ1-5

CDR3 DNA: TGTGCCAGCAGTACCCCCCAGCAGGTCAACGAGCAGTACTTC
CDR3 protein: CASSTPQQVNEQYF
V gene: TRBV28
clone size: NA
D gene: NA
J gene: TRBJ2-7

CDR3 DNA: TGTGCCAGCAGCCCCCGAGGCAGCAATCAGCCCCAGCATTTT
CDR3 protein: CASSPRGSNQPQHF
V gene: TRBV21-1
clone size: once
D gene: NA
J gene: TRBJ1-5

CDR3 DNA: TGTGCCAGCAGCCAAGGGCAGATCCGAAACGGGCAGTACTTC
CDR3 protein: CASSQGQIRNGQYF
V gene: TRBV14
clone size: NA
D gene: NA
J gene: TRBJ2-7

CDR3 DNA: TGTGCCAGCTCCCCAAGGGGGATTAATGAAAAACTGTTTTTT
CDR3 protein: CASSPRGINEKLFF
V gene: TRBV18
clone size: once
D gene: NA
J gene: TRBJ1-4

CDR3 DNA: TGTGCCAGCAGCTCTGGACAATTCTATGGCTACACCTTC
CDR3 protein: CASSSGQFYGYTF
V gene: TRBV11-2
clone size: NA
D gene: NA
J gene: TRBJ1-2

CDR3 DNA: TGTGCCAGCAGAGGCCAAGGGACTAGCGGGAGCAATGAGCAGTTCTTC
CDR3 protein: CASRGQGTSGSNEQFF
V gene: TRBV11-2
clone size: NA
D gene: TRBD2
J gene: TRBJ2-1

CDR3 DNA: TGTGCCAGCACCCGGGGGAGCTGGGGCACCTTC
CDR3 protein: CASTRGSWGTF
V gene: TRBV28
clone size: once
D gene: NA
J gene: TRBJ1-2

CDR3 DNA: TGTGCCAGCAGTTTTTACCGGAACACTGAAGCTTTCTTT
CDR3 protein: CASSFYRNTEAFF
V gene: TRBV28
clone size: NA
D gene: NA
J gene: TRBJ1-1

CDR3 DNA: TGTGCCAGCAGCTTAAGAAGCGGGGCGACGTACGAGCAGTACTTC
CDR3 protein: CASSLRSGATYEQYF
V gene: TRBV7-9
clone size: NA
D gene: TRBD2
J gene: TRBJ2-7

CDR3 DNA: TGTGCCAGCAGCGGGACTCCCCGGGGGGAGCAGTACTTC
CDR3 protein: CASSGTPRGEQYF
V gene: TRBV7-8
clone size: NA
D gene: NA
J gene: TRBJ2-7

CDR3 DNA: TGTGCCAGCTTCAAAGGGGCGGGGTCCTATAATTCACCCCTCCACTTT
CDR3 protein: CASFKGAGSYNSPLHF
V gene: TRBV2
clone size: once
D gene: NA
J gene: TRBJ1-6

CDR3 DNA: TGTGCCAGCAGCTTGTCCCCTTTTGTCGGGAACACTGAAGCTTTCTTT
CDR3 protein: CASSLSPFVGNTEAFF
V gene: TRBV5-5
clone size: NA
D gene: NA
J gene: TRBJ1-1

CDR3 DNA: TGCGCCAGCAGCTTGGGTTCGACAGGCTCTGGAAACACCATATATTTT
CDR3 protein: CASSLGSTGSGNTIYF
V gene: TRBV5-1
clone size: NA
D gene: NA
J gene: TRBJ1-3

CDR3 DNA: TGTGCCAGCAGCTTAGGAACTACTAGCGGGAGGGAGTTCTTC
CDR3 protein: CASSLGTTSGREFF
V gene: TRBV7-6
clone size: NA
D gene: TRBD2
J gene: TRBJ2-1

CDR3 DNA: TGTGCCAGCAGACCCCCTAGCTCTGGAAACACCATATATTTT
CDR3 protein: CASRPPSSGNTIYF
V gene: TRBV6-6
clone size: NA
D gene: NA
J gene: TRBJ1-3

CDR3 DNA: TGTGCCAGCAGCTTGGAGGGCACTGAAGCTTTCTTT
CDR3 protein: CASSLEGTEAFF
V gene: TRBV5-4
clone size: NA
D gene: NA
J gene: TRBJ1-1

CDR3 DNA: TGTGCCAGCAGTCAGGGAAATCAGCCCCAGCATTTT
CDR3 protein: CASSQGNQPQHF
V gene: TRBV28
clone size: NA
D gene: NA
J gene: TRBJ1-5

CDR3 DNA: TGTGCCAGCAGCTTATTGGAGTTGAACACTGAAGCTTTCTTT
CDR3 protein: CASSLLELNTEAFF
V gene: TRBV7-2
clone size: NA
D gene: NA
J gene: TRBJ1-1

CDR3 DNA: TGTGCCAGCAGCCCCCGACAGGGCTCGGTTGAAAAACTGTTTTTT
CDR3 protein: CASSPRQGSVEKLFF
V gene: TRBV28
clone size: NA
D gene: TRBD1
J gene: TRBJ1-4

CDR3 DNA: TGTGCCATCAGTCGGGGGGACAGGGTAAAAATTTCGAACACTGAAGCTTTCTTT
CDR3 protein: CAISRGDRVKISNTEAFF
V gene: TRBV10-3
clone size: NA
D gene: TRBD1
J gene: TRBJ1-1

CDR3 DNA: TGTGCCAGCAGACCGACAGACCAGAACACTGAAGCTTTCTTT
CDR3 protein: CASRPTDQNTEAFF
V gene: TRBV6-5
clone size: NA
D gene: NA
J gene: TRBJ1-1

CDR3 DNA: TGTGCCAGTAGGTTTTTGCAGGCCGAAAAACTGTTTTTT
CDR3 protein: CASRFLQAEKLFF
V gene: TRBV19
clone size: few
D gene: NA
J gene: TRBJ1-4

CDR3 DNA: TGTGCCAGCAGCCGGCTAGCGGGAGGAGGGGAGACCCAGTACTTC
CDR3 protein: CASSRLAGGGETQYF
V gene: TRBV3-1/TRBV3-2
clone size: NA
D gene: TRBD2
J gene: TRBJ2-5

CDR3 DNA: TGTGCCAGCAGCTTCGAGGGTGGGCGGTGGGAGCAGTACTTC
CDR3 protein: CASSFEGGRWEQYF
V gene: TRBV5-4
clone size: NA
D gene: NA
J gene: TRBJ2-7

CDR3 DNA: TGTGCCAGTAGTATGGGCTGGGGTACTAGTGGGAACACTGAAGCTTTCTTT
CDR3 protein: CASSMGWGTSGNTEAFF
V gene: TRBV19
clone size: NA
D gene: NA
J gene: TRBJ1-1

CDR3 DNA: TGTGCCAGCAGCAAGAGGGGGAATCAGCCCCAGCATTTT
CDR3 protein: CASSKRGNQPQHF
V gene: TRBV28
clone size: NA
D gene: NA
J gene: TRBJ1-5

CDR3 DNA: TGTGCCTGGAGCGACCGAAAATACTACGAGCAGTACTTC
CDR3 protein: CAWSDRKYYEQYF
V gene: TRBV30
clone size: once
D gene: NA
J gene: TRBJ2-7

CDR3 DNA: TGTGCCAGCAGTGTCACAACAGACGGGGACCGACCCTACGAGCAGTACTTC
CDR3 protein: CASSVTTDGDRPYEQYF
V gene: TRBV6-1
clone size: NA
D gene: NA
J gene: TRBJ2-7

CDR3 DNA: TGCGCCAGCAGCCTGAACCCCAGGGGGAAAGGGGGAAACACCATATATTTT
CDR3 protein: CASSLNPRGKGGNTIYF
V gene: TRBV5-1
clone size: NA
D gene: TRBD1
J gene: TRBJ1-3

CDR3 DNA: TGTGCCAGCAGCATCGGGGCCGGGTGGGGTGAAAAACTGTTTTTT
CDR3 protein: CASSIGAGWGEKLFF
V gene: TRBV7-8
clone size: once
D gene: NA
J gene: TRBJ1-4

CDR3 DNA: TGCAGCGTTGCCGAGACAGGGCGCCTCTATGGCTACACCTTC
CDR3 protein: CSVAETGRLYGYTF
V gene: TRBV29-1
clone size: NA
D gene: TRBD1
J gene: TRBJ1-2

CDR3 DNA: TGTGCCAGCAGGACGGGAGGGGGTCGGAATAATTCACCCCTCCACTTT
CDR3 protein: CASRTGGGRNNSPLHF
V gene: TRBV3-1/TRBV3-2
clone size: NA
D gene: NA
J gene: TRBJ1-6

CDR3 DNA: TGCGCCAGCAGCTTCAGGGGTGGCGAGCAGTACTTC
CDR3 protein: CASSFRGGEQYF
V gene: TRBV5-1
clone size: NA
D gene: NA
J gene: TRBJ2-7